The 17 T cell receptor beta chains below come from one sample, sequenced in a study of CD8+ T cells in alopecia areata. The treatment was: oral pan-JAK inhibitor, 5-10 mg twice daily. Extraction and reverse transcription of RNA yielded cDNA as the sequencing template. Profiling relied on immunoSEQ multiplex PCR, and the TCRdb table lists in-frame clones only, not all of them. The sample lists a few hundred thousand clones, roughly three fifths occurring once. Sequenced here: CD4+ T cells sorted from blood, sampled at week 44, from a patient treated with tofacitinib. The receptor set was obtained from a human donor with alopecia areata.

The rearrangement joins TRBV23-1 to TRBJ1-4; D may be TRBD1 (5 bases). TRBV23-1 is designated an ORF whose function remains uncertain. Trimming stripped 10 bases from V and 8 bases from J, with 23 bases between. CDR3 length: 15 residues. CDR3 sequence (DNA): TGCGCCACCTCCCTTCGACAGAGGGAGGGGGAAAAACTGTTTTTT. Translated: CATSLRQREGEKLFF.

V and J are TRBV5-1 and TRBJ1-2; 9 bases fit TRBD1. Germline CDR1 and CDR2: SGHRS and YFSETQ. Unmatched junction bases numbered 9, after V lost 1 base and J lost 8 bases. This CDR3 has 15 residues. The CDR3 DNA reads TGCGCCAGCAGCTTGTCCCGAACAGGGGGCGCAGGCTACACCTTC. This gives the protein CASSLSRTGGAGYTF. The complete variable domain, with remaining parts taken from reference TRBV5-1 and TRBJ1-2, reads KAGVTQTPRYLIKTRGQQVTLSCSPISGHRSVSWYQQTPGQGLQFLFEYFSETQRNKGNFPGRFSGRQFSNSRSEMNVSTLELGDSALYLCASSLSRTGGAGYTFGSGTRLTVV.

The J gene is TRBJ1-2, the V gene TRBV7-9; 7 bases fit TRBD1. Germline loops: CDR1 SEHNR, CDR2 FQNEAQ (reference sequence). J was trimmed by 3 bases and V by 5 bases; bases with no gene match: 9. This CDR3 is built from 15 residues. CDR3 amino acids: CASSQSGGRDYGYTF. The CDR3 coding sequence is TGTGCCAGCAGCCAGTCAGGGGGGCGCGACTATGGCTACACCTTC.

The chain uses TRBV7-2 and TRBJ2-3; D is possibly TRBD2 (5 bases). The CDR3 loop spans 15 amino acids. Trimming removed 4 bases from V and 0 bases from J, with 11 bases in between. CDR1 and CDR2 from the germline V gene are SGHTA and FQGNSA. The CDR3 DNA reads TGTGCCAGCAGCTCCGCCCGGGGTAGCACAGATACGCAGTATTTT. This gives the protein CASSSARGSTDTQYF.

This rearrangement joins TRBV14 to TRBJ1-2; D remains unclear. The V end was cut by 1 base, the J end by 8 bases, with 14 bases between. The CDR3 runs 14 residues. CDR1 is SGHDN, CDR2 FVKESK, per germline. The CDR3 nucleotides are TGTGCCAGCAGCCAAGGGAACAGTCTCGGGGGCTACACCTTC. It codes for CASSQGNSLGGYTF. Full variable domain (missing parts from reference TRBV14 and TRBJ1-2): EAGVTQFPSHSVIEKGQTVTLRCDPISGHDNLYWYRRVMGKEIKFLLHFVKESKQDESGMPNNRFLAERTGGTYSTLKVQPAELEDSGVYFCASSQGNSLGGYTFGSGTRLTVV.

The rearrangement joins TRBV4-3 to TRBJ2-1; D may be TRBD2 (6 bases). The CDR3 sequence is 16 residues long. Deletions cut 0 bases from V and 7 bases from J, with 16 bases between. Germline V gene lookup returns CDR1 LGHNA and CDR2 YSLEER. CDR3 in DNA: TGCGCCAGCAGCCAAGATGGGGCGGGGTCTAGGAATGAGCAGTTCTTC. This codes for CASSQDGAGSRNEQFF.

This clone has a handful of counts. This chain uses TRBV2 with TRBJ2-1; D ambiguous. CDR1 SNHLY and CDR2 FYNNEI come from the germline V gene. CDR3 length equals 14 residues. Trimming shortened V by 6 bases and J by 8 bases, and 17 bases separated the two germline ends. The CDR3 sequence: CASRDGLAVDEQFF. The CDR3, as DNA: TGTGCCAGCAGAGACGGATTAGCCGTGGATGAGCAGTTCTTC. Using reference TRBV2 and TRBJ2-1 for the parts outside the CDR3, the full variable domain is EPEVTQTPSHQVTQMGQEVILRCVPISNHLYFYWYRQILGQKVEFLVSFYNNEISEKSEIFDDQFSVERPDGSNFTLKIRSTKLEDSAMYFCASRDGLAVDEQFFGPGTRLTVL.

J is TRBJ2-1 and V is TRBV11-1, with D maybe TRBD2 (6 bases). The CDR3 consists of 14 residues. Looked up from germline, CDR1 is SGHAT and CDR2 is FQDESV (reference sequence). Deletions cut 0 bases from V and 5 bases from J, with 8 bases between. DNA for the CDR3: TGTGCCAGCAGCTTAGCGGGGGGTGACAATGAGCAGTTCTTC. Protein: CASSLAGGDNEQFF.

V gene TRBV30 combines with J gene TRBJ1-1, with D hard to call. In germline, CDR1 is GTSNPN, CDR2 SVGIG (reference sequence). V lost 2 bases and J 0 bases, leaving 10 bases between the germline ends. This CDR3 is built from 14 residues. CDR3 in amino acids: CAWSNGPVNTEAFF. CDR3 nucleotides: TGTGCCTGGAGTAACGGGCCGGTGAACACTGAAGCTTTCTTT. The whole variable domain, filled in from reference TRBV30 and TRBJ1-1, reads SQTIHQWPATLVQPVGSPLSLECTVEGTSNPNLYWYRQAAGRGLQLLFYSVGIGQISSEVPQNLSASRPQDRQFILSSKKLLLSDSGFYLCAWSNGPVNTEAFFGQGTRLTVV.

This clone was detected a few times. The chain joins TRBV4-3 to TRBJ1-2; D is unclear. The CDR3 length is 16 residues. V lost 0 bases to trimming and J lost 3 bases, with 14 bases between them. Germline values: CDR1 LGHNA, CDR2 YSLEER. The CDR3 sequence is CASSQELGFEDYGYTF. For the CDR3, the DNA is TGCGCCAGCAGCCAAGAACTAGGTTTCGAGGACTATGGCTACACCTTC.

This clone occurred a few times. The DNA for the CDR3 is TGTGCCAGCAGTGAAGCTGCCGGGACCTTGGGCTACACCTTC. As protein: CASSEAAGTLGYTF. The rearrangement uses TRBV2 and TRBJ1-2, with D possibly being TRBD1 (5 bases). This CDR3 contains 14 residues. Trimming left V 0 bases short and J 8 bases short, with 13 bases between. The germline CDR1 and CDR2 sequences are SNHLY and FYNNEI.

The V and J genes are TRBV28 and TRBJ1-1; the match to TRBD1 covers 7 bases. The CDR3 sequence is 12 residues long. Germline V gene lookup returns CDR1 MDHEN and CDR2 SYDVKM. The CDR3 DNA reads as TGTGTTTCGACAGGGAGGGACACTGAAGCTTTCTTT. Its translation is CVSTGRDTEAFF.

The genes are TRBV7-3 and TRBJ2-2; TRBD2 might be the D (6 bases). V was cut by 6 bases and J by 6 bases, with 17 bases left in between. CDR1 and CDR2 (germline): SGHTA, FQGTGA. There are 15 residues in the CDR3. The DNA of the CDR3 is TGTGCCAGCAGTCCCAACCGGGACTCCCCCGGGGAGCTGTTTTTT. Translation: CASSPNRDSPGELFF.

This clone has only a few counts. The chain combines TRBV2 with TRBJ2-1; TRBD1 agrees at 7 bases. The germline gives CDR1 SNHLY, CDR2 FYNNEI. The CDR3 spans 15 residues. With 6 bases clipped from V and 0 bases from J, the junction kept 5 bases outside the gene matches. In DNA, the CDR3 is TGTGCCAGCAGCCGACAGGGAAGCTCCTACAATGAGCAGTTCTTC. Residues: CASSRQGSSYNEQFF.

This chain connects TRBV11-3 to TRBJ2-1; D is unclear. The CDR3 sequence is 13 residues long. V lost 0 bases and J lost 7, with 7 bases in between. Germline-derived CDR1 and CDR2 are SGHNT and YENEEA. CDR3 in amino acids: CASSLEPSNEQFF. CDR3 sequence (DNA): TGTGCCAGCAGCTTAGAGCCTTCAAATGAGCAGTTCTTC.

The chain combines TRBV29-1 with TRBJ1-1; D is uncertain. The germline V gene has CDR1 SQVTM and CDR2 ANQGSEA. The CDR3 runs 14 residues. Trimming pared 5 bases from V and 1 base from J, leaving 14 bases between. The CDR3 DNA reads as TGCAGCGTTCTCGGTCCGGGAACGAACACTGAAGCTTTCTTT. It specifies CSVLGPGTNTEAFF.

CDR3 loop: CASSLGWGTEAFF. The CDR3 bases are TGTGCCAGCAGCTTGGGATGGGGCACTGAAGCTTTCTTT. The rearrangement joins TRBV5-6 to TRBJ1-1; no clear D. This CDR3 is 13 amino acids long. Germline loops: CDR1 SGHDT, CDR2 YYEEEE. Trimming took off 0 bases at V and 4 bases at J, with 7 bases between the two ends.